Shown below are 19 T cell receptor beta chains from a single sample sequenced in a study of shared clonotypes between healthy human individuals. Profiled with immunoSEQ multiplex PCR; TCRdb holds only in-frame clones, not every one. The table lists millions of clones, 85% to 95% of them singletons. Source material: naive CD4+ T cells sorted from blood. Noted subset: CD45RA+ positively selected. The origin of the receptors is a man aged 18 to 29 in good health.

The chain recombines TRBV2 with TRBJ2-3; 7 bases are a match to TRBD2. CDR1 SNHLY and CDR2 FYNNEI come from the germline V gene. Trimming removed 9 bases from V and 4 bases from J; junction bases left unmatched: 22. This CDR3 region has 18 residues. This CDR3 is CASRRGNPSQRSPDTQYF. In DNA, the CDR3 is TGTGCCAGTCGGCGGGGGAACCCGTCCCAACGGAGCCCAGATACGCAGTATTTT.

The V gene is TRBV7-3, the J gene TRBJ2-5, with D unresolved. The CDR3 loop spans 15 amino acids. The germline gives CDR1 SGHTA, CDR2 FQGTGA. The V gene lost 0 bases and the J gene lost 5 bases, with 13 bases spanning the gap. The CDR3 DNA is TGTGCCAGCAGCTTAACTGGGGTTAGTCCGGAGACCCAGTACTTC. Translated, it gives CASSLTGVSPETQYF.

Details on this clone: The sample contains more than one DNA sequence encoding this CDR3. The chain links TRBV2 to TRBJ1-1; D remains ambiguous. Germline CDR1 is SNHLY and CDR2 is FYNNEI. The CDR3 has 12 amino acids. V lost 5 bases and J lost 1, with 5 bases in between. The CDR3 loop reads CASSRTNTEAFF. Written as DNA, the CDR3 is TGTGCCAGCAGTAGGACGAACACTGAAGCTTTCTTT.

The V gene is TRBV6-1, the J gene TRBJ2-3; the D is unclear. The V end was cut by 6 bases, the J end by 4 bases, with 8 bases between. This CDR3 contains 12 residues. Germline CDR1 and CDR2: MNHNS and SASEGT. CDR3 DNA: TGTGCCAGCAGAGTGAAGGCAGATACGCAGTATTTT. Amino acids: CASRVKADTQYF.

As for this clone: Other DNA sequences in the same sample also yield this CDR3. The rearrangement links TRBV27 to TRBJ1-2; 7 positions agree with TRBD1. V trimming: 2 bases; J trimming: 2 bases; junction bases outside the gene matches: 2. CDR1 is MNHEY and CDR2 is SMNVEV in the germline V gene (reference sequence). This CDR3 region has 14 residues. The CDR3 is CASSLGTANYGYTF. The CDR3 DNA reads TGTGCCAGCAGTTTAGGGACAGCCAACTATGGCTACACCTTC.

The chain couples TRBV9 to TRBJ2-2; D possibly corresponds to TRBD1 (6 bases). The germline CDR1 and CDR2 sequences are SGDLS and YYNGEE. Trimming shortened V by 0 bases and J by 6 bases, and 12 bases separated the two germline ends. The CDR3 contains 15 residues. CDR3 in amino acids: CASSVGQGSPGELFF. The CDR3 DNA sequence: TGTGCCAGCAGCGTAGGGCAGGGGAGTCCCGGGGAGCTGTTTTTT.

The chain combines TRBV10-3 with TRBJ2-7; TRBD1 agrees at 8 bases. Per germline, CDR1 ENHRY and CDR2 SYGVKD. Trimming cost V 3 bases and J 5 bases; bases outside gene matches: 6. This CDR3 region has 14 residues. CDR3 protein: CAISDNRGKDEQYF. The CDR3 nucleotides read TGTGCCATCAGTGACAACAGGGGGAAGGACGAGCAGTACTTC.

Details on this clone: Other DNA sequences in this sample translate to the same CDR3. The V gene is TRBV18, the J gene TRBJ2-3; D is possibly TRBD1 or TRBD2 (6 bases each). The CDR3 loop spans 14 amino acids. Trimming shortened V by 2 bases and J by 3 bases, and 9 bases separated the two germline ends. CDR1 is KGHSH, CDR2 LQKENI, per germline. In DNA form, the CDR3 reads TGTGCCAGCTCACCAGGAGGGGGAACAGATACGCAGTATTTT. Protein sequence: CASSPGGGTDTQYF.

Turning to this clone: Other DNA sequences within the sample encode an identical CDR3. The V gene is TRBV2, the J gene TRBJ2-3, with 10 bases aligning to TRBD1. Unmatched junction bases numbered 3, after V lost 5 bases and J lost 1 base. This CDR3 spans 15 amino acids. Germline V gives CDR1 SNHLY, CDR2 FYNNEI. The CDR3 bases are TGTGCCAGCAGTCCCGGGACAGGGGGCACAGATACGCAGTATTTT. It codes for CASSPGTGGTDTQYF.

The chain has TRBV5-1 and TRBJ2-3; 9 positions agree with TRBD2. The V gene end was trimmed by 7 bases and the J gene end by 1 base; junction bases not matched to a gene: 7. The length of the CDR3 is 15 residues. Germline-derived CDR1 and CDR2 are SGHRS and YFSETQ. CDR3 nucleotides: TGCGCCAGCTCGGGGGCTAGCGGGGGCACAGATACGCAGTATTTT. It codes for CASSGASGGTDTQYF.

The V and J genes are TRBV5-8 and TRBJ1-1; D possibly corresponds to TRBD1 (5 bases). This CDR3 has 16 residues. V lost 3 bases, J lost 2 bases, and 17 bases lay in between. Germline V gene sequence: CDR1 SGHTS, CDR2 YDEGEE. In DNA form, the CDR3 reads TGTGCCAGCAGCTCCGGTCGAGACAGCCGCAACACTGAAGCTTTCTTT. Its protein is CASSSGRDSRNTEAFF.

This chain links TRBV10-3 with TRBJ1-5; D is uncertain. Germline V gives CDR1 ENHRY, CDR2 SYGVKD. Trimming stripped 2 bases from V and 1 base from J, with 15 bases between. The CDR3 covers 17 residues. CDR3 sequence (DNA): TGTGCCATCAGTGAGGCTAACATCTTCTCCAGCAATCAGCCCCAGCATTTT. Protein product: CAISEANIFSSNQPQHF.

CDR3 in amino acids: CAWSPGFREKLFF. As DNA, the CDR3 is TGTGCCTGGTCCCCCGGGTTTCGCGAAAAACTGTTTTTT. The chain couples TRBV30 to TRBJ1-4; D is undetermined. CDR3 size: 13 residues. Trimming pared 5 bases from V and 8 bases from J, leaving 15 bases between. CDR1 is GTSNPN and CDR2 is SVGIG in the germline V gene (reference sequence).

The chain joins TRBV9 to TRBJ2-5; D is ambiguous. Germline CDR1 SGDLS, CDR2 YYNGEE. This CDR3 comprises 16 residues. Trimming shortened V by 0 bases and J by 5 bases, and 17 bases separated the two germline ends. The CDR3 here is CASSVGATRYGETQYF. The CDR3 nucleotides are TGTGCCAGCAGCGTAGGGGCCACGAGGTACGGGGAGACCCAGTACTTC.

The J gene is TRBJ1-1, the V gene TRBV10-2, with 8 bases matching TRBD1. The CDR3 is 15 residues long. Trimming at V came to 3 bases and at J to 2 bases, leaving 5 bases not matched to a gene. Germline loops: CDR1 WSHSY, CDR2 SAAADI. CDR3 DNA sequence: TGCGCCAGCAGTGACCCTGGACAGGGCAACACTGAAGCTTTCTTT. Protein sequence: CASSDPGQGNTEAFF.

The V and J genes are TRBV15 and TRBJ1-1; maybe TRBD1 (6 bases). CDR3 length: 15 amino acids. Germline loops: CDR1 LNHNV, CDR2 YYDKDF (reference sequence). V was cut by 0 bases and J by 4 bases, with 12 bases left in between. CDR3 loop: CATSRDPQGATEAFF. CDR3 DNA: TGTGCCACCAGCAGAGATCCACAGGGAGCCACTGAAGCTTTCTTT.

To note about this clone: Other nucleotide sequences from this sample produce the same CDR3. The chain links TRBV5-1 to TRBJ1-1; D unresolved. CDR1 SGHRS and CDR2 YFSETQ come from the germline V gene. Trimming cost V 0 bases and J 0 bases, with 9 bases left between them. The CDR3 is 15 residues long. CDR3: CASSLEGPMNTEAFF. CDR3 DNA sequence: TGCGCCAGCAGCTTGGAAGGCCCAATGAACACTGAAGCTTTCTTT.

This rearrangement joins TRBV10-3 to TRBJ2-3; D is uncertain. Germline assignment: CDR1 ENHRY and CDR2 SYGVKD. Trimming cost V 2 bases and J 9 bases, with 9 bases left between them. The CDR3 consists of 12 residues. The CDR3 protein is CAISEDPLTQYF. In DNA form, the CDR3 reads TGTGCCATCAGTGAGGATCCTCTGACGCAGTATTTT.

Points on this clone: The same CDR3 arises from other DNA sequences in this sample as well. The rearrangement links TRBV7-9 to TRBJ1-2; D gene ambiguous. The germline CDR1 and CDR2 sequences are SEHNR and FQNEAQ (reference sequence). V lost 5 bases and J lost 5, with 9 bases in between. This CDR3 region has 12 residues. The CDR3 loop reads CASSLESYGYTF. In nucleotides, the CDR3 is TGTGCCAGCAGCCTAGAAAGTTATGGCTACACCTTC.